This TCR beta chain was retrieved from a study of T cell repertoires in cytomegalovirus infection. Study information: The public TCR beta signatures pointed to both CMV infection and matching HLA type. The study, taken as a whole, reports: Of the TCR beta families, the public ones yielded a cumulative frequency that identified carriers of CMV plus the relevant HLA.

As concerns this clonotype: Its cognate antigen is unknown.

V gave up 3 bases and J gave up 5 bases, with 10 bases separating them. The CDR3 consists of 13 residues. Germline loops: CDR1 LGHDT, CDR2 YNNKEL (reference sequence). MiXCR, run by TCRdb on the reads, gives a single entry per CDR3 protein. The sample records about 260,000 distinct CDR3 sequences, about 13% being singletons. Sample: PBMCs. The chain has TRBV3-1 and TRBJ2-5; D ambiguous. The clonotype was recovered from a human donor in good health (CMV status not recorded). Some clones in this sample may be carry-over from other donors' samples. CDR3 residues: CASSHLSRETQYF. The CDR3 nucleotides are TGTGCCAGCAGCCACCTGTCGCGGGAGACCCAGTACTTC.